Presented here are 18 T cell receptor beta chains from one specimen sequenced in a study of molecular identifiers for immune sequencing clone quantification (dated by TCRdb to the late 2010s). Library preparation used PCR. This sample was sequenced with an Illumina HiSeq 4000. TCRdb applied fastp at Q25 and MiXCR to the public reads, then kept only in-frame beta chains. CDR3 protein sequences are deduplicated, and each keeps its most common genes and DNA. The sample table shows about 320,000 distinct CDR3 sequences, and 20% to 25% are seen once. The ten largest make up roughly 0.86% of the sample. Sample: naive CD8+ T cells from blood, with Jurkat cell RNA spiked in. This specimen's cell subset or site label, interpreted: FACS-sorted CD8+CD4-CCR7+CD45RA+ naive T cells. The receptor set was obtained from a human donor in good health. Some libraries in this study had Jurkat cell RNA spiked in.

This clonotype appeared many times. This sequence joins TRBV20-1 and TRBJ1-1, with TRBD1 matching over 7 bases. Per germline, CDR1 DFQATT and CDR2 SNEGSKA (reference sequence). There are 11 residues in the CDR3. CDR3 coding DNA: TGCGGGGCTACAGGGGAGACTGAAGCTTTCTTT. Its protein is CGATGETEAFF.

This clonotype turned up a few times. The CDR3 region has the DNA TGTGCCAGTAGTCCTCTAGCGGGGGCGAACAATGAGCAGTTCTTC. Translated, it gives CASSPLAGANNEQFF. This rearrangement joins TRBV19 to TRBJ2-1; 10 positions match TRBD2. Germline CDR1 reads LNHDA; CDR2 reads SQIVND (reference sequence). The CDR3 length is 15 residues. Trimming cost V 5 bases and J 5 bases; bases outside gene matches: 6.

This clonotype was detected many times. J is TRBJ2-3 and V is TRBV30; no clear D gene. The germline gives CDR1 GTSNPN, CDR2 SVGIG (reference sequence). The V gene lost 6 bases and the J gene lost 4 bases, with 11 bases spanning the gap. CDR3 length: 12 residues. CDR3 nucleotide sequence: TGTGCCTGTAACCTGGCCGCAGATACGCAGTATTTT. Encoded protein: CACNLAADTQYF.

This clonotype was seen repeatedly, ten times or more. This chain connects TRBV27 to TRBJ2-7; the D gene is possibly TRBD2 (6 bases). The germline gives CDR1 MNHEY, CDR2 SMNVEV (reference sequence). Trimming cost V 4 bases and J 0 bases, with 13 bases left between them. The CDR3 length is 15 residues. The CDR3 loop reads CASSSLSGGSYEQYF. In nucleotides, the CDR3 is TGTGCCAGCAGTTCCCTCTCCGGGGGCTCCTACGAGCAGTACTTC.

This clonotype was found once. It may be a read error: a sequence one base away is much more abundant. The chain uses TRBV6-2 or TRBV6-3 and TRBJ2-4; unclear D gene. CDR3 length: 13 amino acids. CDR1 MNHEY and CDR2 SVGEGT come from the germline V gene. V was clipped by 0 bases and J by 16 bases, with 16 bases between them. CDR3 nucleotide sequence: TGTGCCAGCAGTTACTCGAATGGCGCGCATCAATACTTC. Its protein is CASSYSNGAHQYF.

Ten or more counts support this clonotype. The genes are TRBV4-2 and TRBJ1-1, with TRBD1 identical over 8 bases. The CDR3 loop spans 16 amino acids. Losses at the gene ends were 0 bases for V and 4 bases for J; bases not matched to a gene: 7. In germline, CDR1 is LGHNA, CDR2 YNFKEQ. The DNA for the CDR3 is TGTGCCAGCAGCCAAGATGCGCGACAGGGGATCACTGAAGCTTTCTTT. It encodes CASSQDARQGITEAFF.

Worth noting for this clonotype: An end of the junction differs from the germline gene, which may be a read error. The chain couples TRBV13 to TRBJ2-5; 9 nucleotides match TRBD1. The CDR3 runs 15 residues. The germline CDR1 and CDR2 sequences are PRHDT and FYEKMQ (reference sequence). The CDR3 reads CASGLQGARLETQYF. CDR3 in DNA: TGTGCCAGCGGCTTACAGGGGGCGCGATTGGAGACCCAGTACTTC.

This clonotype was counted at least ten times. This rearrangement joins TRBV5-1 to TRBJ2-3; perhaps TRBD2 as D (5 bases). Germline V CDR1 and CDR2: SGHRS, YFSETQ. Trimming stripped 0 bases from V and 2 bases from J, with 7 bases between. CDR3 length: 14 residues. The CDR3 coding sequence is TGCGCCAGCAGCTTGGGAGGGCTCACAGATACGCAGTATTTT. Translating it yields CASSLGGLTDTQYF.

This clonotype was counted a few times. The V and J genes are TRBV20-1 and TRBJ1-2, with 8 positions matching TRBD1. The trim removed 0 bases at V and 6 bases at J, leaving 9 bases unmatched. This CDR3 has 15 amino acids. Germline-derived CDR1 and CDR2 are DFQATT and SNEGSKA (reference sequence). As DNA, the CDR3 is TGCAGTGCTAGAGACCTCAGGGGGCTAATCGATGGCTACACCTTC. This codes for CSARDLRGLIDGYTF.

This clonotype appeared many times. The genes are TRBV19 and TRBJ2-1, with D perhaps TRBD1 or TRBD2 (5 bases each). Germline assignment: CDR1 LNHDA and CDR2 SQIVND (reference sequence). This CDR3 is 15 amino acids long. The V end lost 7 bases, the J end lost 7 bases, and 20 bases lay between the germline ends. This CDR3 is CASTIGAPAANEQFF. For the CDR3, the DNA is TGTGCCAGTACTATCGGGGCCCCAGCGGCTAATGAGCAGTTCTTC.

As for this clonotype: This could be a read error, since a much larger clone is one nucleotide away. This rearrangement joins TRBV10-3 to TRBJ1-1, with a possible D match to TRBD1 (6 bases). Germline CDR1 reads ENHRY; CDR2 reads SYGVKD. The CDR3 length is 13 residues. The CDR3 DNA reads TGTGCCACGAACCCAGGGGAGAACACTGCAGCTTTCTTT. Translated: CATNPGENTAAFF.

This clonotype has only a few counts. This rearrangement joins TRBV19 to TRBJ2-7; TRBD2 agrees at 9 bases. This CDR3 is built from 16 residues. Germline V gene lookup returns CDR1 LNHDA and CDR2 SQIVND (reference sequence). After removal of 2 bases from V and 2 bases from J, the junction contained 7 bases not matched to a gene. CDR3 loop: CASSITTSGTPYEQYF. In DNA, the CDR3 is TGTGCCAGTAGTATAACGACTAGCGGCACCCCCTACGAGCAGTACTTC.

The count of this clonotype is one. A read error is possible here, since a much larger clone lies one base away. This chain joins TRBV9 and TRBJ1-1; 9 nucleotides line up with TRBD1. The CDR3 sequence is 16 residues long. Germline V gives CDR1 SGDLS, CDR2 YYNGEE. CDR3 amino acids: CASSVGQGMMNTEASF. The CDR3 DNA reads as TGTGCCAGCAGCGTCGGACAGGGGATGATGAACACTGAAGCTTCCTTT.

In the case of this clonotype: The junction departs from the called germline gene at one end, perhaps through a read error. The CDR3 loop is CASSLVRTETYQETQYF. The CDR3 DNA follows: TGTGCCAGCAGCTTGGTGCGGACAGAGACATACCAAGAGACCCAGTACTTC. The chain is built from TRBV5-3 and TRBJ2-5; a possible D gene is TRBD1 (6 bases). TRBV5-3 is an open reading frame, and its role is uncertain. This CDR3 comprises 17 residues.

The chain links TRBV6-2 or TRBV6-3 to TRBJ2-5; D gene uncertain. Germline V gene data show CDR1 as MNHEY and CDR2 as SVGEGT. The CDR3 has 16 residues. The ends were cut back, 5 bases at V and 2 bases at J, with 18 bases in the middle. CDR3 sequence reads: CASSPLDGLFQETQYF. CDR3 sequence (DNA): TGTGCCAGCAGTCCGCTGGATGGCTTGTTTCAAGAGACCCAGTACTTC.

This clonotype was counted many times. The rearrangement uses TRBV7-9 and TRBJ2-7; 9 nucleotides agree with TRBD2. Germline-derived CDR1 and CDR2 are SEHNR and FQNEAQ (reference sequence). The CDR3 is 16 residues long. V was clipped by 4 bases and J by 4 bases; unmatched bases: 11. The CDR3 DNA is TGTGCCAGCAGCTCTCCGGGGACTAGCCTTGGGTACGAGCAGTACTTC. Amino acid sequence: CASSSPGTSLGYEQYF.

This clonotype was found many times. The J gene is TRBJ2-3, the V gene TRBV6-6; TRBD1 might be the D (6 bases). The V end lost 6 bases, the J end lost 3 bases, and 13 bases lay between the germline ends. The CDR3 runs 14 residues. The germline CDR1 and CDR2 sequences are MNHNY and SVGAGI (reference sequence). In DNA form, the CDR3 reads TGTGCCAGCAGGCGACAGGACGGTACAGATACGCAGTATTTT. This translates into CASRRQDGTDTQYF.

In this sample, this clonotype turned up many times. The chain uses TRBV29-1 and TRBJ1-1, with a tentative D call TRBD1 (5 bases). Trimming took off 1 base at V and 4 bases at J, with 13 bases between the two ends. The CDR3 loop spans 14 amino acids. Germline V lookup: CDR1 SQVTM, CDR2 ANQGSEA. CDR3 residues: CSVEGEGSSTEAFF. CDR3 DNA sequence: TGCAGCGTTGAAGGGGAGGGGAGCTCCACTGAAGCTTTCTTT.